This TCR beta chain was recorded in a study of T cell repertoires in cytomegalovirus infection (dated by TCRdb to 2018 to 2020). Study-level background: The HLA type of each donor mattered for the analysis, because public TCR beta signatures pointed to carriage of CMV infection along with the matching HLA type.

The CDR3 goes from the cysteine to the phenylalanine over 15 residues. Only CDR3 DNA remains: 45 bases, in frame from the first base. Taken from the germline V gene, the CDR1 and CDR2 loops are MGHRA and YSYEKL. V and J are trimmed by 0 bases and 7 bases, and the gene matches miss 3 bases of the junction. Here is what the overall study found, with its caveats: The ex vivo response was dominated by HLA-C-restricted CMV-specific TCR beta clonotypes, which also provided the single most frequent clonotype in two of eight donors. In both this cohort and an independent cohort of 352 donors, the cumulative frequency of public TCR beta family members distinguished carriers of CMV infection plus the relevant HLA type.

The sample was run on an Illumina HiSeq 1500. The raw public reads went through TCRdb reprocessing: fastp at Q25, MiXCR clone calling, in-frame beta chains kept. Each entry merges the rows of one CDR3 protein and shows their most common DNA and genes. The table for this sample lists more than 85,000 distinct CDR3 sequences; 16% of them were counted only once. The ten largest clones take up about 7.3% of the sample. A word on this clonotype: The antigen it binds to is not known. Base qualities were left out, and no much larger clone turns up one base away.

The sequence joins TRBV4-1 to TRBJ1-6; 7 central nucleotides agree with TRBD1. The sequence derives from a human donor in good health (CMV status not recorded). Some clones in this sample may be carry-over from other donors' samples. The specimen was PBMCs. Read as DNA, the sequence is TGCGCCAGCAGCCAAGAGCAACAGGGGAATTCACCCCTCCACTTT. It translates as CASSQEQQGNSPLHF.